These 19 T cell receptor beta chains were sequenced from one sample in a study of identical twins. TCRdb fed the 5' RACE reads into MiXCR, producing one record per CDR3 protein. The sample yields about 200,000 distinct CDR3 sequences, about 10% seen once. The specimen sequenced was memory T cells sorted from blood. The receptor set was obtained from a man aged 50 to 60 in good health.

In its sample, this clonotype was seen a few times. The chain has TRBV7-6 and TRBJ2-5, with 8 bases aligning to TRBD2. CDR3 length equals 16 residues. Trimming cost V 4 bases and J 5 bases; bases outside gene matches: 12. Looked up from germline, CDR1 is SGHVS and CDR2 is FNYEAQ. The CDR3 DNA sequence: TGTGCCAGCAGCTCCAAACCCGGGAGGGCCGGTGAGACCCAGTACTTC. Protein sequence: CASSSKPGRAGETQYF.

The CDR3 DNA is TGTGCCAGCAGCGTCGGATCAAACATTCAGTACTTC. It translates to CASSVGSNIQYF. This chain uses TRBV7-8 with TRBJ2-4; D call uncertain. The CDR3 runs 12 residues. The V and J ends lost 5 bases and 6 bases respectively, with 8 bases between them. CDR1 and CDR2 from the germline V gene are SGHVS and FQNEAQ. The complete variable domain, with remaining parts taken from reference TRBV7-8 and TRBJ2-4, reads GAGVSQSPRYKVAKRGQDVALRCDPISGHVSLFWYQQALGQGPEFLTYFQNEAQLDKSGLPSDRFFAERPEGSVSTLKIQRTQQEDSAVYLCASSVGSNIQYFGAGTRLSVL.

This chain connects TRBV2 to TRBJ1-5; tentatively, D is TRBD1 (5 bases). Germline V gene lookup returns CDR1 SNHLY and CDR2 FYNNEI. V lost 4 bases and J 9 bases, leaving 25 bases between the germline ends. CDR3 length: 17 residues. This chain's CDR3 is CASSGPGRGLGWTPQHF. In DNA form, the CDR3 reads TGTGCCAGCAGTGGACCGGGACGGGGTTTGGGGTGGACGCCCCAGCATTTT.

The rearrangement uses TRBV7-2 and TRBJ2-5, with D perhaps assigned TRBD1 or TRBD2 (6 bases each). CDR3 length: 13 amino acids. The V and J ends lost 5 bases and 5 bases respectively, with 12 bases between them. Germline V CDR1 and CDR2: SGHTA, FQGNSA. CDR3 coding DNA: TGTGCCAGCAGCCCCCCGGGGGCGGAGACCCAGTACTTC. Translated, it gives CASSPPGAETQYF.

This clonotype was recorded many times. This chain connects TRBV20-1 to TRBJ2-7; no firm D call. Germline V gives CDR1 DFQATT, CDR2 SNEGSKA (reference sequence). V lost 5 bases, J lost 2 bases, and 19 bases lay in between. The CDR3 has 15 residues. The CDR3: CSASGVSENAYEQYF. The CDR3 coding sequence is TGCAGTGCTTCGGGTGTGAGCGAGAACGCCTACGAGCAGTACTTC.

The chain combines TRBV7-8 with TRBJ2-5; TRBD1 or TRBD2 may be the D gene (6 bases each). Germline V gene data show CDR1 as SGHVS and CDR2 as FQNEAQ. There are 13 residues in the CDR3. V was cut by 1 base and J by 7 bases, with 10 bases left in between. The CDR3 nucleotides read TGTGCCAGCAGCTTAGGGGGGGCTGGGACCCAGTACTTC. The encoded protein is CASSLGGAGTQYF.

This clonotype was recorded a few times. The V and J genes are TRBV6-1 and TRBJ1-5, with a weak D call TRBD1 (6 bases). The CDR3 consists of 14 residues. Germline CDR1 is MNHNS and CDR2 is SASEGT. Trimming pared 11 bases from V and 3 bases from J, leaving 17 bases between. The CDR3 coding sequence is TGTGCCTCTCCACCCCGGGACATCAATCAGCCCCAGCATTTT. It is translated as CASPPRDINQPQHF.

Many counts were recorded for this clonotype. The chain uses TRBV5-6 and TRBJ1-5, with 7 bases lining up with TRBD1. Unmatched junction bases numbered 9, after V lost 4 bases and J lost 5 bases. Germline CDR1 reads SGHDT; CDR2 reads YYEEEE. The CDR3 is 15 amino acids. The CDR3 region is CASSQKGRGDQPQHF. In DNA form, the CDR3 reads TGTGCCAGCAGCCAGAAGGGCAGGGGGGATCAGCCCCAGCATTTT.

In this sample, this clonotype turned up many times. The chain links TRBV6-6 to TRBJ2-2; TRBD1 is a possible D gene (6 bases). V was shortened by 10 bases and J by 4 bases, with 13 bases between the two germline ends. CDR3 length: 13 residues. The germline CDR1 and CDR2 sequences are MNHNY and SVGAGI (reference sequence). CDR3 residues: CATRQGSTGELFF. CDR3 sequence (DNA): TGTGCCACCCGGCAGGGGAGCACCGGGGAGCTGTTTTTT.

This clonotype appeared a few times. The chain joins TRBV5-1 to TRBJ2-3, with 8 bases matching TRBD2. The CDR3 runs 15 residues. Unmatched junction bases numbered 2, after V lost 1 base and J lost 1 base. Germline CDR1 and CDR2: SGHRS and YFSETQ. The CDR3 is CASSLTGGGTDTQYF. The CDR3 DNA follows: TGCGCCAGCAGCTTGACGGGAGGGGGCACAGATACGCAGTATTTT.

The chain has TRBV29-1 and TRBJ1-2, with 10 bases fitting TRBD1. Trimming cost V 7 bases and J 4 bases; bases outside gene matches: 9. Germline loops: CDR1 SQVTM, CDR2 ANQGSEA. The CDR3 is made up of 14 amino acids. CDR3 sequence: CSALGTGASYGYTF. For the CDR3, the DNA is TGCAGCGCCTTAGGGACAGGGGCAAGCTATGGCTACACCTTC.

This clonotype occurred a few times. CDR3 residues: CATSRDLRGGTDTQYF. The CDR3 DNA follows: TGTGCCACCAGCAGAGATCTCCGGGGGGGGACAGATACGCAGTATTTT. This sequence joins TRBV15 and TRBJ2-3; TRBD2 matches 8 bases. V was pared by 0 bases and J by 3 bases, with 5 bases of the junction left unmatched. Germline-derived CDR1 and CDR2 are LNHNV and YYDKDF (reference sequence). The CDR3 sequence is 16 residues long. The full variable domain, with the rest looked up from reference TRBV15 and TRBJ2-3, is DAMVIQNPRYQVTQFGKPVTLSCSQTLNHNVMYWYQQKSSQAPKLLFHYYDKDFNNEADTPDNFQSRRPNTSFCFLDIRSPGLGDTAMYLCATSRDLRGGTDTQYFGPGTRLTVL.

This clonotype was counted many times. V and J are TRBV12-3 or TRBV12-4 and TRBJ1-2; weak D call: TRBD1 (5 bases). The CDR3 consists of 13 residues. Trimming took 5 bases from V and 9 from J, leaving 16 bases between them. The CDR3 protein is CASSRGTYVRYTF. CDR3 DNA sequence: TGTGCCAGCAGTCGCGGGACTTATGTCCGCTACACCTTC.

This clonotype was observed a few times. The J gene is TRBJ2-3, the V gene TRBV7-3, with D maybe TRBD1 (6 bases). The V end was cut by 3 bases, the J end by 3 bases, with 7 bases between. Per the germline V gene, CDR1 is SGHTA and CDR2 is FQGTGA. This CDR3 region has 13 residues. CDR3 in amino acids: CASSLGATDTQYF. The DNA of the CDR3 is TGTGCCAGCAGCTTGGGGGCGACAGATACGCAGTATTTT. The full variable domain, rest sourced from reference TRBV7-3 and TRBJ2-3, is GAGVSQTPSNKVTEKGKYVELRCDPISGHTALYWYRQSLGQGPEFLIYFQGTGAADDSGLPNDRFFAVRPEGSVSTLKIQRTERGDSAVYLCASSLGATDTQYFGPGTRLTVL.

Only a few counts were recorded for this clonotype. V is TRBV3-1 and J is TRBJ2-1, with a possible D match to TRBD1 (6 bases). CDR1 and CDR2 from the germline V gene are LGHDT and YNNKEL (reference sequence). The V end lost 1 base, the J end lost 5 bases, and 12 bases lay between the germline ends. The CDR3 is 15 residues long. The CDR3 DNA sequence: TGTGCCAGCAGCCAAGGCCTAGGGGGAAACAATGAGCAGTTCTTC. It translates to CASSQGLGGNNEQFF.

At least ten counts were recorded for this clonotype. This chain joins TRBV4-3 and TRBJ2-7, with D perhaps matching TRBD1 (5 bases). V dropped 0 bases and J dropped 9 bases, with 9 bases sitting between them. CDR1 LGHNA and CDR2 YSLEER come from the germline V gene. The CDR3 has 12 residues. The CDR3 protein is CASSQDRAVQYF. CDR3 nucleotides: TGCGCCAGCAGCCAAGACAGGGCCGTGCAGTACTTC.

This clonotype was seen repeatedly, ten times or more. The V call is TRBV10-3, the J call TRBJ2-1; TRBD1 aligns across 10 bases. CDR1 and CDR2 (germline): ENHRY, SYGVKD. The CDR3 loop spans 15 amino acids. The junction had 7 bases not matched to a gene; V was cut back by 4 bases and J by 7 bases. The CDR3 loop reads CAISVGTGVTNEQFF. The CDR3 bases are TGTGCCATCAGTGTTGGGACAGGGGTAACGAATGAGCAGTTCTTC.

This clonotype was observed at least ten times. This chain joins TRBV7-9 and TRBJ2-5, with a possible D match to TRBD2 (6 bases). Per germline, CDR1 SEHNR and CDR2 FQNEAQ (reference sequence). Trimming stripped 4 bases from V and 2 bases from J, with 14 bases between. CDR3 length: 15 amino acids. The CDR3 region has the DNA TGTGCCAGCAGCTCGATCGGGACTCCTCAAGAGACCCAGTACTTC. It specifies CASSSIGTPQETQYF.

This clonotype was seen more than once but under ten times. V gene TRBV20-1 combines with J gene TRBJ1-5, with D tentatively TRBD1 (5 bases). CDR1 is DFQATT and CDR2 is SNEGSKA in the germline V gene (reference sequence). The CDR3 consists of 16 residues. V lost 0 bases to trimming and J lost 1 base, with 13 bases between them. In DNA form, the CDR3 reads TGCAGTGCTAGAGACCCCCAGGGCGGGAGCAATCAGCCCCAGCATTTT. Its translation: CSARDPQGGSNQPQHF.